The next 13 T cell receptor beta chains were all read from a single sample in a study of cytomegalovirus exposure and HLA in healthy donors. TCRdb's table, derived via immunoSEQ multiplex PCR, lists solely in-frame clones and lacks some. In the table there are some 140,000 clones, around 80% of which are singletons. Sequencing used PBMCs. Receptors originate from a man aged 25 to 40 in good health and CMV-seropositive.

This clone was observed a few times. The chain carries TRBV15 and TRBJ1-4, with 8 bases lining up with TRBD1. The CDR3 has 14 amino acids. The germline V gene encodes CDR1 LNHNV and CDR2 YYDKDF (reference sequence). With V trimmed by 7 bases and J by 6 bases, 7 bases remained unmatched. The CDR3 DNA follows: TGTGCCACCAACCGACAGGGGACGGATGAAAAACTGTTTTTT. It specifies CATNRQGTDEKLFF.

The chain employs TRBV27 and TRBJ2-7; 10 positions agree with TRBD2. J lost 3 bases, V lost 0 bases, and 5 bases had no gene match. Germline V gene data show CDR1 as MNHEY and CDR2 as SMNVEV (reference sequence). This CDR3 has 16 amino acids. The DNA of the CDR3 is TGTGCCAGCAGTTTATCTTCCGGGACTAGCGTCTACGAGCAGTACTTC. It encodes CASSLSSGTSVYEQYF.

A note on this clone: One end of the junction varies from germline; a read error may be responsible. The gene calls are TRBV7-2 and TRBJ1-2; 10 bases map to TRBD1. The CDR3 runs to 16 residues. In germline, CDR1 is SGHTA, CDR2 FQGNSA. The CDR3 loop reads CASILIAGQGVAGYTF. The CDR3 DNA is TGTGCCAGCATCTTAATTGCCGGACAGGGGGTAGCGGGCTACACCTTC.

Only one count was recorded for this clone. This chain connects TRBV6-1 to TRBJ1-4; the match to TRBD1 covers 7 bases. Looked up from germline, CDR1 is MNHNS and CDR2 is SASEGT. The V and J ends lost 4 bases and 11 bases, in that order; junction bases with no gene match: 7. CDR3 size: 13 residues. The CDR3: CASSGDRVGKLFF. For the CDR3, the DNA is TGTGCCAGCAGTGGCGACAGGGTGGGGAAACTGTTTTTT.

The rearrangement uses TRBV5-3 and TRBJ2-7; tentative D call: TRBD2 (6 bases). TRBV5-3 falls under the ORF class, with uncertain function. The CDR3 totals 15 residues. Trimming took 1 base from V and 3 from J, leaving 14 bases between them. The CDR3 nucleotides are TGTGCCAGAAGCTTGAGACGGAGGGACCTCTACGAGCAGTACTTC. This encodes CARSLRRRDLYEQYF.

The J gene is TRBJ1-5, the V gene TRBV6-4, with 9 bases fitting TRBD1. V shed 5 bases, J shed 2 bases, and the junction held 4 bases outside the gene matches. Germline V gene data show CDR1 as MRHNA and CDR2 as SNTAGT. The CDR3 contains 15 residues. CDR3 DNA: TGTGCCAGCAGTAGGACAGGGGAGGGCAATCAGCCCCAGCATTTT. This translates into CASSRTGEGNQPQHF.

The V and J genes are TRBV9 and TRBJ2-1; possible D gene TRBD2, 7 bases. Between the trimmed V and J ends, which lost 2 bases and 0 bases, there was a span of 12 bases. The CDR3 runs to 16 residues. The germline gives CDR1 SGDLS, CDR2 YYNGEE. The CDR3 DNA sequence: TGTGCCAGCAGCGTTGGGGGCGGGGGCTCCTACAATGAGCAGTTCTTC. It is translated as CASSVGGGGSYNEQFF.

The V call is TRBV6-5, the J call TRBJ1-2, with TRBD1 as a possible D gene (6 bases). Between the trimmed V and J ends, which lost 6 bases and 8 bases, there was a span of 16 bases. This CDR3 comprises 13 residues. Germline CDR1 is MNHEY and CDR2 is SVGAGI. In nucleotides, the CDR3 is TGTGCCAGCAGCCTAGGACAGACTTGGGGCTACACCTTC. This encodes CASSLGQTWGYTF.

The genes are TRBV19 and TRBJ1-2; D uncertain. The V and J ends lost 5 bases and 4 bases respectively, with 11 bases between them. CDR1 and CDR2 from the germline V gene are LNHDA and SQIVND (reference sequence). The CDR3 is 13 amino acids. The CDR3 coding sequence is TGTGCCAGTAGTCCTACCCTCGCCTATGGCTACACCTTC. It codes for CASSPTLAYGYTF. Filled out from reference TRBV19 and TRBJ1-2, the complete variable domain reads DGGITQSPKYLFRKEGQNVTLSCEQNLNHDAMYWYRQDPGQGLRLIYYSQIVNDFQKGDIAEGYSVSREKKESFPLTVTSAQKNPTAFYLCASSPTLAYGYTFGSGTRLTVV.

The chain has TRBV5-1 and TRBJ1-5; possible D gene TRBD1, 6 bases. CDR3 length: 14 amino acids. V gave up 1 base and J gave up 5 bases, with 10 bases separating them. The germline V gene has CDR1 SGHRS and CDR2 YFSETQ. Here the CDR3 DNA reads TGCGCCAGCAGCTTGACAGGGAGCGATCAGCCCCAGCATTTT. It specifies CASSLTGSDQPQHF.

The chain links TRBV7-3 to TRBJ2-5; D is unresolved. Germline V gene data show CDR1 as SGHTA and CDR2 as FQGTGA. CDR3 length: 14 amino acids. V was trimmed by 1 base and J by 0 bases, leaving 6 bases between them. CDR3 bases: TGTGCCAGCAGCTTAAGACGGGACCAAGAGACCCAGTACTTC. This translates into CASSLRRDQETQYF.

This chain joins TRBV6-1 and TRBJ2-7; TRBD1 agrees at 7 bases. The V gene end was trimmed by 5 bases and the J gene end by 3 bases; junction bases not matched to a gene: 7. The CDR3 consists of 14 residues. Germline V gene lookup returns CDR1 MNHNS and CDR2 SASEGT. CDR3 DNA sequence: TGTGCCAGCAGTCCCTGGGGGACAGTCTACGAGCAGTACTTC. This gives the protein CASSPWGTVYEQYF.

V usage is TRBV2 and J usage is TRBJ2-7, with 8 bases that match TRBD1. Germline loops: CDR1 SNHLY, CDR2 FYNNEI. CDR3 size: 11 residues. The ends lost 8 bases at V and 7 bases at J; junction bases unmatched: 4. Written as DNA, the CDR3 is TGTGCCAGCCTCGACAGGGGTGAGCAGTACTTC. It is translated as CASLDRGEQYF.